This TCR beta chain was documented in a study of shared clonotypes between healthy human individuals. Germline CDR1 reads SGHDT; CDR2 reads YYEEEE. V was shortened by 2 bases and J by 0 bases, with 9 bases between the two germline ends. The CDR3 covers 16 residues. Sequenced by immunoSEQ multiplex PCR; TCRdb stores in-frame clones only, minus some. The table lists about 2,500,000 clones, 85% to 95% of them singletons, with about 0.13% in the top ten. Material: naive CD4+ T cells sorted from blood. As to subset: CD45RA+ positively selected. The V call is TRBV5-6, the J call TRBJ1-6; a weak D match, TRBD1 (5 bases). This clonotype originated in a man aged 18 to 29 in good health. The CDR3 DNA reads TGTGCCAGCAGCTTCTGGGGACTCTCCTATAATTCACCCCTCCACTTT. Encoded protein: CASSFWGLSYNSPLHF.